This T cell receptor beta chain was sequenced in a study of cytomegalovirus exposure and HLA in healthy donors. Study-wide results and caveats: What a later analysis reportedly showed was that an Asian-associated ancestry cluster had fewer N-insertions than the approximately 700-donor mean. Per published reports, the classifier diagnosed cytomegalovirus status with high specificity and sensitivity. CMV serostatus was the sole immune exposure data available.

PCR employed 60 Vbeta and 13 Jbeta primers. The protocol was immunoSEQ multiplex PCR, while the TCRdb copy is restricted to in-frame clones and leaves out a portion. The sample shows some 190,000 clones, roughly 82% of them seen only once. A remark on this clone: Antigen unknown.

Healthy bone marrow donors made up the cohort. The sequencing input was PBMCs. This TCR was recovered from a man aged 40-55 years in good health and CMV-seronegative.

The CDR3 here is CASSLLSGQNYGYTF. The DNA of the CDR3 is TGTGCCAGCAGCTTACTTTCTGGACAGAACTATGGCTACACCTTC. This chain connects TRBV7-8 to TRBJ1-2, with a tentative D call TRBD1 (6 bases). The V gene's germline CDR1 is SGHVS and CDR2 FQNEAQ. Trimming removed 2 bases at V and 2 bases at J, with 12 bases between. The CDR3 runs to 15 residues.